A single sample gave rise to the 21 T cell receptor beta chains below, sequenced in a study of cytotoxic CD8 clonotypes in ibrutinib-treated CLL. Method: immunoSEQ multiplex PCR; TCRdb's copy keeps in-frame clones and lacks some. Found here are 200,000 or so clones, around 75% of them singletons; the top ten hold 5.9%. The material was PBMCs, obtained after 12 months of ibrutinib treatment. All receptors derive from a human donor with chronic lymphocytic leukemia.

This clone appeared a few times. V usage is TRBV30 and J usage is TRBJ1-3, with D uncertain. This CDR3 region has 12 residues. Trimming removed 0 bases from V and 3 bases from J, with 3 bases in between. Looked up from germline, CDR1 is GTSNPN and CDR2 is SVGIG (reference sequence). DNA of the CDR3: TGTGCCTGGAGTGTACATGGAAACACCATATATTTT. This codes for CAWSVHGNTIYF.

Only a few counts were recorded for this clone. This sequence joins TRBV30 and TRBJ1-5; a possible D gene is TRBD1 (5 bases). The CDR3 is 15 residues long. With 3 bases removed from V and 7 bases from J, the gap between germline ends came to 19 bases. Germline CDR1 is GTSNPN and CDR2 is SVGIG (reference sequence). CDR3 amino acids: CAWSPMTGGRQPQHF. DNA for the CDR3: TGTGCCTGGAGCCCAATGACCGGGGGAAGGCAGCCCCAGCATTTT.

The chain joins TRBV19 to TRBJ2-1; 9 nucleotides match TRBD2. Germline V gives CDR1 LNHDA, CDR2 SQIVND (reference sequence). The CDR3 consists of 15 residues. The V and J ends lost 5 bases and 8 bases, in that order; junction bases with no gene match: 10. The CDR3 nucleotides are TGTGCCAGTAGTCCCGCCGGGACTAGCATAGATGAGCAGTTCTTC. Its translation: CASSPAGTSIDEQFF.

The V call is TRBV5-1, the J call TRBJ2-5, with 7 bases identical to TRBD1. Germline CDR1 and CDR2: SGHRS and YFSETQ. Trimming removed 4 bases from V and 5 bases from J; junction bases left unmatched: 5. This CDR3 is built from 13 residues. The CDR3 coding sequence is TGCGCCAGCAGCCGACAGGGCGGTGAGACCCAGTACTTC. Protein: CASSRQGGETQYF.

The chain has TRBV5-1 and TRBJ2-7, with D perhaps matching TRBD2 (5 bases). The V and J ends lost 3 bases and 4 bases respectively, with 11 bases between them. In germline, CDR1 is SGHRS, CDR2 YFSETQ. There are 13 residues in the CDR3. For the CDR3, the DNA is TGCGCCAGCAGCTGGACCCCGGGGTACGAGCAGTACTTC. Its protein is CASSWTPGYEQYF.

The chain combines TRBV5-1 with TRBJ2-7, with D perhaps matching TRBD1 or TRBD2 (5 bases each). The CDR3 runs to 14 residues. The germline CDR1 and CDR2 sequences are SGHRS and YFSETQ. V lost 4 bases and J lost 6, with 17 bases in between. This CDR3 is CASSRDDLLGEQYF. In DNA, the CDR3 is TGCGCCAGCAGCCGGGACGATCTCCTTGGCGAGCAGTACTTC.

The table lists this clone with a few counts. The chain joins TRBV11-2 to TRBJ2-3; tentatively, D is TRBD2 (6 bases). Trimming shortened V by 5 bases and J by 6 bases, and 15 bases separated the two germline ends. CDR3 length equals 14 residues. The germline V gene encodes CDR1 SGHAT and CDR2 FQNNGV. Written as DNA, the CDR3 is TGTGCCAGCAGCCACGCCGGGAGCTCCGATACGCAGTATTTT. This translates into CASSHAGSSDTQYF.

The CDR3 spells CASNIPGGKQFF. The CDR3 DNA reads as TGTGCCAGCAACATCCCCGGGGGTAAGCAGTTCTTC. This chain uses TRBV6-5 with TRBJ2-1; D is perhaps TRBD2 (6 bases). Germline values: CDR1 MNHEY, CDR2 SVGAGI. Trimming cost V 7 bases and J 11 bases, with 15 bases left between them. This CDR3 region has 12 residues.

This chain uses TRBV7-9 with TRBJ2-5; D is undetermined. Deletions cut 7 bases from V and 1 base from J, with 10 bases between. Germline V CDR1 and CDR2: SEHNR, FQNEAQ (reference sequence). This CDR3 comprises 13 residues. The CDR3 region has the DNA TGTGCCAGCACCGCAGGTCTCCAAGAGACCCAGTACTTC. This sequence encodes CASTAGLQETQYF.

This sequence joins TRBV6-5 and TRBJ2-7; 8 bases map to TRBD2. Germline-derived CDR1 and CDR2 are MNHEY and SVGAGI. CDR3 length equals 13 residues. V lost 6 bases, J lost 6 bases, and 7 bases stayed unmatched. CDR3 DNA sequence: TGTGCCAGCAGCCGGGACCTAGCGGGCGAGCAGTACTTC. This gives the protein CASSRDLAGEQYF.

There are a few counts of this clone. The rearrangement links TRBV28 to TRBJ1-6; TRBD1 agrees at 9 bases. The CDR3 is 15 amino acids. Germline lookup yields CDR1 MDHEN and CDR2 SYDVKM. Germline trimming cut 4 bases from V and 8 bases from J; bases unmatched to any gene: 6. The CDR3 DNA is TGTGCCAGCAGTTCACTGGGACAGGGATATTCACCCCTCCACTTT. Its protein product is CASSSLGQGYSPLHF.

This clone was recorded once. This same CDR3 is encoded by further DNA sequences in the sample. The gene calls are TRBV9 and TRBJ1-1, with D unresolved. CDR1 is SGDLS and CDR2 is YYNGEE in the germline V gene. The CDR3 extends over 13 amino acids. The germline V and J ends were trimmed by 2 bases and 1 base, with 6 bases remaining between them. The CDR3 DNA follows: TGTGCCAGCAGCGTGATTCGGAACACTGAAGCTTTCTTT. It specifies CASSVIRNTEAFF.

This clone has a handful of counts. V usage is TRBV27 and J usage is TRBJ1-5; 7 positions match TRBD1. The CDR3 is 15 amino acids. Trimming removed 8 bases from V and 4 bases from J; junction bases left unmatched: 11. Germline V gene lookup returns CDR1 MNHEY and CDR2 SMNVEV (reference sequence). The CDR3 protein is CASGPQGLGNQPQHF. The CDR3 DNA follows: TGTGCCAGCGGCCCACAGGGGCTAGGGAATCAGCCCCAGCATTTT.

This clone was observed a single time. V gene TRBV5-1 combines with J gene TRBJ2-7, with D uncertain. Between the trimmed V and J ends, which lost 1 base and 5 bases, there was a span of 13 bases. This CDR3 has 14 residues. The V gene's germline CDR1 is SGHRS and CDR2 YFSETQ. CDR3 DNA sequence: TGCGCCAGCAGCTTGACGGGCCGCGTCGACGAGCAGTACTTC. As protein: CASSLTGRVDEQYF.

The V call is TRBV4-1, the J call TRBJ1-2; D is undetermined. V was pared by 0 bases and J by 1 base, with 9 bases between. Per germline, CDR1 MGHRA and CDR2 YSYEKL. The CDR3 length is 15 residues. The chain's CDR3 is CASSQEVTVNYGYTF. The DNA of the CDR3 is TGCGCCAGCAGCCAAGAAGTCACAGTTAACTATGGCTACACCTTC.

This clone appeared a few times. In nucleotides, the CDR3 is TGTGCCAGCAGGTTAGAGGGGGCAGGTAGCACTGAAGCTTTCTTT. Protein sequence: CASRLEGAGSTEAFF. The rearrangement links TRBV6-4 to TRBJ1-1; 7 positions agree with TRBD1. Germline CDR1 reads MRHNA; CDR2 reads SNTAGT. The junction had 11 bases not matched to a gene; V was cut back by 6 bases and J by 4 bases. The CDR3 totals 15 residues.

The chain carries TRBV30 and TRBJ1-1, with D possibly matching TRBD1 (6 bases). V shed 4 bases and J shed 2 bases, with 32 bases lying between them. Per the germline V gene, CDR1 is GTSNPN and CDR2 is SVGIG (reference sequence). The CDR3 contains 20 residues. The CDR3 bases are TGTGCCTGGATCCCGAGGAGAAGCGGGCCTCTACAGGGAGGAAACACTGAAGCTTTCTTT. It specifies CAWIPRRSGPLQGGNTEAFF.

This clone was observed a few times. This chain uses TRBV4-2 with TRBJ1-3; D gene uncertain. Germline V gives CDR1 LGHNA, CDR2 YNFKEQ. The CDR3 is 13 residues long. V lost 1 base and J lost 4, with 5 bases in between. DNA of the CDR3: TGTGCCAGCAGCCAAGCCCTAGGAAACACCATATATTTT. Residues: CASSQALGNTIYF.

This clone was recorded a few times. The chain employs TRBV11-2 and TRBJ2-1; TRBD2 matches at 12 bases. This CDR3 contains 17 residues. Germline-derived CDR1 and CDR2 are SGHAT and FQNNGV. The V gene end was trimmed by 4 bases and the J gene end by 9 bases; junction bases not matched to a gene: 13. DNA of the CDR3: TGTGCCAGCAGCTCCCCCCTGGGGGCTAGCGGGGGGGCTGAGCAGTTCTTC. It is translated as CASSSPLGASGGAEQFF.

The chain uses TRBV9 and TRBJ1-5; no clear D. Trimming stripped 0 bases from V and 5 bases from J, with 6 bases between. Germline-derived CDR1 and CDR2 are SGDLS and YYNGEE. This CDR3 comprises 13 residues. The CDR3 DNA follows: TGTGCCAGCAGCGTAGCTATCGATCAGCCCCAGCATTTT. Its protein is CASSVAIDQPQHF.

This clone was detected only once. This sequence joins TRBV27 and TRBJ2-1; TRBD2 aligns across 15 bases. Losses at the gene ends were 5 bases for V and 5 bases for J; bases not matched to a gene: 4. CDR1 is MNHEY, CDR2 SMNVEV, per germline (reference sequence). The CDR3 consists of 16 residues. CDR3 protein: CASSRTSGGANNEQFF. For the CDR3, the DNA is TGTGCCAGCAGTCGGACTAGCGGGGGGGCTAACAATGAGCAGTTCTTC.